Below are 18 T cell receptor beta chains sequenced from a single sample in a study of blood T cell repertoires in COVID-19. Only in-frame clones appear in the TCRdb table, and some are missing; sequencing was by immunoSEQ multiplex PCR. The sample records about 120,000 clones, 85% being singletons. The material sequenced was peripheral blood. Receptors originate from a human donor in a cohort sampled during active COVID-19.

The chain links TRBV19 to TRBJ1-5; TRBD1 matches at 10 bases. The CDR3 consists of 15 residues. Per germline, CDR1 LNHDA and CDR2 SQIVND (reference sequence). The junction had 6 bases not matched to a gene; V was cut back by 5 bases and J by 5 bases. CDR3 nucleotides: TGTGCCAGTAGTTTCCGGACAGGGGGGGATCAGCCCCAGCATTTT. It specifies CASSFRTGGDQPQHF. The full variable domain, with the rest looked up from reference TRBV19 and TRBJ1-5, is DGGITQSPKYLFRKEGQNVTLSCEQNLNHDAMYWYRQDPGQGLRLIYYSQIVNDFQKGDIAEGYSVSREKKESFPLTVTSAQKNPTAFYLCASSFRTGGDQPQHFGDGTRLSIL.

This clone was seen once. The CDR3 loop reads CSFTGTESNTQYF. The CDR3 nucleotides are TGCAGCTTCACCGGGACAGAATCAAATACGCAGTATTTT. The gene calls are TRBV29-1 and TRBJ2-3, with 7 nucleotides matching TRBD1. Looked up from germline, CDR1 is SQVTM and CDR2 is ANQGSEA. Trimming at V came to 8 bases and at J to 7 bases, leaving 12 bases not matched to a gene. The CDR3 length is 13 residues.

The chain uses TRBV27 and TRBJ1-1; 9 positions match TRBD1. V gave up 5 bases and J gave up 6 bases; unmatched junction bases: 13. CDR1 and CDR2 (germline): MNHEY, SMNVEV (reference sequence). This CDR3 contains 16 residues. The CDR3 nucleotides read TGTGCCAGCAGTCCAAAGGACAGGGGATTCGTGGCTGAAGCTTTCTTT. Translation gives CASSPKDRGFVAEAFF.

The rearrangement joins TRBV4-3 to TRBJ1-1; D is ambiguous. Germline CDR1 and CDR2: LGHNA and YSLEER. The V end lost 0 bases, the J end lost 1 base, and 15 bases lay between the germline ends. This CDR3 region has 17 residues. CDR3 in amino acids: CASSQDEGQAGNTEAFF. The CDR3 nucleotides are TGCGCCAGCAGCCAAGATGAGGGCCAGGCGGGGAACACTGAAGCTTTCTTT.

The chain carries TRBV30 and TRBJ2-1; 7 bases line up with TRBD2. V gave up 3 bases and J gave up 8 bases; unmatched junction bases: 13. The CDR3 has 15 residues. In germline, CDR1 is GTSNPN, CDR2 SVGIG (reference sequence). CDR3 loop: CAWSYLADWRDEQFF. The CDR3 nucleotides read TGTGCCTGGAGCTACCTAGCGGACTGGAGGGATGAGCAGTTCTTC.

The gene calls are TRBV28 and TRBJ1-6, with D possibly TRBD1 on 5 matching bases. V was shortened by 4 bases and J by 7 bases, with 14 bases between the two germline ends. This CDR3 is built from 15 residues. The V gene's germline CDR1 is MDHEN and CDR2 SYDVKM. CDR3 coding DNA: TGTGCCAGCAGTTGGGGAGGGGACTTCAATTCACCCCTCCACTTT. Translated: CASSWGGDFNSPLHF.

This sequence joins TRBV5-6 and TRBJ1-2, with D unclear. The CDR3 has 13 residues. V was cut by 0 bases and J by 6 bases, with 9 bases left in between. The V gene's germline CDR1 is SGHDT and CDR2 YYEEEE. CDR3 DNA: TGTGCCAGCAGCTTGGGGCGGGATGATGGCTACACCTTC. It translates to CASSLGRDDGYTF.

The genes are TRBV11-2 and TRBJ1-1, with D possibly being TRBD1 (6 bases). Germline loops: CDR1 SGHAT, CDR2 FQNNGV. Deletions cut 6 bases from V and 1 base from J, with 15 bases between. There are 15 residues in the CDR3. The CDR3 DNA reads as TGTGCCAGCAGAGACCCGGGACACCGGAACACTGAAGCTTTCTTT. This translates into CASRDPGHRNTEAFF.

This chain connects TRBV4-1 to TRBJ1-4; 8 nucleotides align to TRBD1. V lost 4 bases and J lost 4; bases outside the gene matches: 8. CDR1 MGHRA and CDR2 YSYEKL come from the germline V gene. The CDR3 is 16 residues long. CDR3 in DNA: TGCGCCAGCAGCCCGAGTCAGGGGGCAGATAATGAAAAACTGTTTTTT. It is translated as CASSPSQGADNEKLFF.

The chain couples TRBV7-9 to TRBJ2-1, with 8 nucleotides matching TRBD1. The CDR3 contains 15 residues. The germline V gene encodes CDR1 SEHNR and CDR2 FQNEAQ (reference sequence). V gave up 4 bases and J gave up 4 bases; unmatched junction bases: 6. The CDR3 DNA reads TGTGCCAGCAGCTCCGGACAGGGTGGATACAATGAGCAGTTCTTC. Protein: CASSSGQGGYNEQFF.

V usage is TRBV28 and J usage is TRBJ2-7; 10 bases align to TRBD2. V shed 6 bases and J 2 bases; nucleotides not matched to a gene: 4. Germline loops: CDR1 MDHEN, CDR2 SYDVKM. The CDR3 runs 14 residues. CDR3 sequence (DNA): TGTGCCAGCAGGCTAAGCGGGGGGGCCTACGAGCAGTACTTC. Amino acids: CASRLSGGAYEQYF.

The rearrangement uses TRBV3-1 (or the pseudogene TRBV3-2) and TRBJ1-6; no reliable D call. V was pared by 0 bases and J by 0 bases, with 6 bases between. The CDR3 length is 16 residues. CDR1 is LGHDT, CDR2 YNNKEL, per germline (reference sequence). This CDR3 is CASSQDRSSYNSPLHF. For the CDR3, the DNA is TGTGCCAGCAGCCAAGACAGAAGCTCCTATAATTCACCCCTCCACTTT.

The CDR3 DNA sequence: TGTGCCAGCAGCCAGGGGGGGCGTGTCCTCACCTTC. Amino acids: CASSQGGRVLTF. The chain couples TRBV3-1 (or the pseudogene TRBV3-2) to TRBJ1-2; D perhaps matches TRBD1 (6 bases). The CDR3 loop spans 12 amino acids. V lost 3 bases and J 13 bases, leaving 15 bases between the germline ends. Looked up from germline, CDR1 is LGHDT and CDR2 is YNNKEL (reference sequence).

The chain uses TRBV6-6 and TRBJ1-2, with TRBD1 matching over 7 bases. Losses at the gene ends were 6 bases for V and 6 bases for J; bases not matched to a gene: 7. This CDR3 is 13 amino acids long. CDR1 and CDR2 from the germline V gene are MNHNY and SVGAGI (reference sequence). CDR3 bases: TGTGCCAGCAGATCGGGGGACAGACATGGCTACACCTTC. Its protein product is CASRSGDRHGYTF.

This clone has just a few counts. This chain links TRBV2 with TRBJ2-2; 11 bases align to TRBD2. The CDR3 extends over 17 amino acids. V lost 2 bases, J lost 7 bases, and 9 bases stayed unmatched. Germline assignment: CDR1 SNHLY and CDR2 FYNNEI. CDR3 sequence: CASSEYASGGFGGELFF. CDR3 in DNA: TGTGCCAGCAGTGAATACGCTAGCGGGGGGTTCGGCGGGGAGCTGTTTTTT.

This clone was found a few times. The chain carries TRBV6-5 and TRBJ1-1; a weak D match, TRBD1 (6 bases). Germline V lookup: CDR1 MNHEY, CDR2 SVGAGI. CDR3 length: 13 residues. Trimming pared 6 bases from V and 0 bases from J, leaving 8 bases between. The CDR3 spells CASRRQVNTEAFF. As DNA, the CDR3 is TGTGCCAGCAGGCGACAGGTGAACACTGAAGCTTTCTTT.

V usage is TRBV6-1 and J usage is TRBJ2-7; TRBD1 matches 9 bases. The V gene end was trimmed by 0 bases and the J gene end by 0 bases; junction bases not matched to a gene: 3. Looked up from germline, CDR1 is MNHNS and CDR2 is SASEGT. CDR3 size: 16 residues. The DNA of the CDR3 is TGTGCCAGCAGTGAAGCGCTGGGACAGGGCTCCTACGAGCAGTACTTC. Protein sequence: CASSEALGQGSYEQYF.

The chain joins TRBV7-3 to TRBJ1-1, with D maybe TRBD1 (6 bases). The V and J ends lost 3 bases and 1 base respectively, with 18 bases between them. The CDR3 contains 17 residues. Germline V gene lookup returns CDR1 SGHTA and CDR2 FQGTGA. CDR3 sequence reads: CASSLVPPLGQNTEAFF. The CDR3 nucleotides are TGTGCCAGCAGCTTGGTCCCCCCTTTGGGACAGAACACTGAAGCTTTCTTT.